The rows below give T cell receptor beta chains drawn from one sample of a study of T cell repertoires in cytomegalovirus infection. Antigens of these TCRs are unknown. TCRdb re-analysed the reads in MiXCR, keeping a single row per CDR3 protein. The data show approximately 300,000 distinct CDR3 sequences, around a quarter seen once. The sample here was cultured PBMCs, taken from culture after CMV antigen stimulation. These receptors were obtained from a human donor in good health (CMV status not recorded). Some clones in this sample may be carry-over from other donors' samples. The CDR3 runs from the conserved cysteine through the conserved F or W. Fields, in order: V gene, D gene, J gene, clone size, CDR3 DNA, CDR3 protein. A D gene is named only where the DNA matches it firmly. The size entry is marked missing in some rows and otherwise reads once, few, many or a size class.

TRBV7-2	TRBD1	TRBJ1-6	-	TGTGCCAGCAGCTCGGGACAGGGGAACAATTCACCCCTCCACTTT	CASSSGQGNNSPLHF
TRBV5-4	-	TRBJ2-4	many	TGTGCCAGCTCTGACGACAGGGCCAAAAACATTCAGTACTTC	CASSDDRAKNIQYF
TRBV18	-	TRBJ1-3	few	TGTGCCAGCTCACCCAGGGGCGGAGGTGCGGAGTTGGACACCATATATTTT	CASSPRGGGAELDTIYF
TRBV27	-	TRBJ1-1	-	TGTGCCAGCAGTTTATTTGGCGCGAACACTGAAGCTTTCTTT	CASSLFGANTEAFF
TRBV4-3	-	TRBJ2-2	-	TGCGCCAGCAGCCGAGAATCATCTCGGGTCTCCGGGGAGCTGTTTTTT	CASSRESSRVSGELFF
TRBV28	-	TRBJ2-5	-	TGTGCCAGCAGCTCAACAGCGGGCAGACTCCAAGAGACCCAGTACTTC	CASSSTAGRLQETQYF
TRBV19	-	TRBJ1-1	-	TGTGCCAGTTCATACAGAGCCCACAGGATGAACACTGAAGCTTTCTTT	CASSYRAHRMNTEAFF
TRBV7-9	-	TRBJ1-4	few	TGTGCCAGCAGCCCCCGACGCGGGCGCGCTAATGAAAAACTGTTTTTT	CASSPRRGRANEKLFF
TRBV6-5	-	TRBJ1-4	few	TGTGCCAGCAGTTACGGGGGGGTTCACGAAAAACTGTTTTTT	CASSYGGVHEKLFF
TRBV7-2	TRBD1	TRBJ1-1	few	TGTGCCAGCAGCTCCCCTGACAGGGGGGCTTTCTTT	CASSSPDRGAFF
TRBV27	TRBD2	TRBJ2-3	few	TGTGCCAGCAGCCCGTGGACGGGAGGGCGAGATACGCAGTATTTT	CASSPWTGGRDTQYF
TRBV7-2	TRBD2	TRBJ2-1	few	TGTGCCAGCAGCTTAATAAGCGGGAGAGGTGTTGAGCAGTTCTTC	CASSLISGRGVEQFF
TRBV6-2/TRBV6-3	TRBD2	TRBJ2-3	few	TGTGCCAGCCGAACGGCGGGAGGGAGCGATACGCAGTATTTT	CASRTAGGSDTQYF
TRBV7-2	TRBD2	TRBJ2-7	many	TGTGCCAGCAGCCTAGCGGGGCGATTCTACGAGCAGTACTTC	CASSLAGRFYEQYF
TRBV9	-	TRBJ2-3	-	TGTGCCAGCAGCTCCCGAGGGGTCAGCACAGATACGCAGTATTTT	CASSSRGVSTDTQYF
TRBV7-2	TRBD2	TRBJ2-1	many	TGTGCCAGCAGCTTTAGCGGGAGATTGAATGAGCAGTTCTTC	CASSFSGRLNEQFF
TRBV7-2	TRBD1	TRBJ2-2	many	TGTGCCAGCAGCCCCGAGCAGGGGGCGGTCGGGGAGCTGTTTTTT	CASSPEQGAVGELFF
TRBV6-1	-	TRBJ1-6	many	TGTGCCAGCAGTTATGGCGGGGATTCACCCCTCCACTTT	CASSYGGDSPLHF
TRBV7-9	-	TRBJ2-2	many	TGTGCCAGCAGCCCCCCCGGGGGACACGACACCGGGGAGCTGTTTTTT	CASSPPGGHDTGELFF
TRBV28	-	TRBJ2-2	-	-	CASSSSTASGTGELFF
TRBV5-4	TRBD1	TRBJ1-2	-	TGTGCCAGCAGCTTGAAGGGGGCAGGCTATGGCTACACCTTC	CASSLKGAGYGYTF
TRBV6-1	-	TRBJ2-2	-	TGTGCCAGCAGTTTAGAGGAGGCCGGGGAGCTGTTTTTT	CASSLEEAGELFF
TRBV6-2/TRBV6-3	-	TRBJ1-1	-	TGTGCCAGCAACCGACACCCTGAAGCTTTCTTT	CASNRHPEAFF
TRBV7-2	-	TRBJ1-4	many	TGTGCCAGCAGCTTGACCCAAAGGAATGAAAAACTGTTTTTT	CASSLTQRNEKLFF
TRBV5-5	-	TRBJ1-4	-	TGTGCCAGCAGCTTGGGTGTAAATGAAAAACTGTTTTTT	CASSLGVNEKLFF
TRBV20-1	TRBD2	TRBJ2-3	few	TGCAGTGTTACTAGCGGCACAGATACGCAGTATTTT	CSVTSGTDTQYF
TRBV4-3	-	TRBJ2-1	-	TGCGCCAGCAGCCAAGATCCCTTGGACAGACCAGGATTAGGGAATGAGCAGTTCTTC	CASSQDPLDRPGLGNEQFF
TRBV7-2	-	TRBJ1-3	many	TGTGCCAGCAGCTTAGCGCTTCAACTCTCTGGAAACACCATATATTTT	CASSLALQLSGNTIYF
TRBV7-8	TRBD2	TRBJ2-1	many	TGTGCCAGCAGCCGTATTGGGGGGCGGCTAGCGGGCTTCAATGAGCAGTTCTTC	CASSRIGGRLAGFNEQFF
TRBV7-2	-	TRBJ2-7	many	TGTGCCAGCAGCTTGGCGCGCCCCCCGGGCGAGCAGTACTTC	CASSLARPPGEQYF
TRBV20-1	TRBD1	TRBJ1-5	-	TGCAGTGCTGCCAGGACAGGGGGCAATCAGCCCCAGCATTTT	CSAARTGGNQPQHF
TRBV6-1	-	TRBJ1-5	-	TGTGCCAGCAGTGAATTGGGCTTCAATCAGCCCCAGCATTTT	CASSELGFNQPQHF
TRBV12-3/TRBV12-4	TRBD1	TRBJ1-2	many	TGTGCCAGCAGCCTAACAGGGGGCGAGAGTGGCTACACCTTC	CASSLTGGESGYTF
TRBV28	TRBD1	TRBJ2-5	-	TGTGCCAGCAGGGAACAGGGGGCGAGAGAGACCCAGTACTTC	CASREQGARETQYF
TRBV29-1	-	TRBJ1-1	-	TGCAGCGTTGAGACAGCCGGTAGGGGTGAAGCTTTCTTT	CSVETAGRGEAFF
TRBV5-1	TRBD2	TRBJ2-7	-	TGCGCCAGCAGCTTGTTGGCGGGAGCCCCTGAGCAGTACTTC	CASSLLAGAPEQYF
TRBV27	-	TRBJ2-5	few	TGTGCCAGCAGCCGCCTAGTTCGAGAGACCCAGTACTTC	CASSRLVRETQYF
TRBV3-1	TRBD2	TRBJ2-7	-	TGTGCCAGCAGCCCGACTACTAGCGGGAAGGACTACGAGCAGTACTTC	CASSPTTSGKDYEQYF
TRBV7-2	TRBD1	TRBJ2-1	few	TGTGCCAGCAGCGGAAGACAGGGGGCGCGAGCTGAGCAGTTCTTC	CASSGRQGARAEQFF
TRBV4-1	TRBD1	TRBJ2-7	many	TGCGCCAGCAGTCCCAAAATTGGACAGGGCTACGAGCAGTACTTC	CASSPKIGQGYEQYF
TRBV6-2/TRBV6-3	-	TRBJ2-6	-	TGTGCCAGCAGTTACAAGGCCTCTGGGGCCAACGTCCTGACTTTC	CASSYKASGANVLTF
TRBV12-3/TRBV12-4	-	TRBJ1-1	few	TGTGCCAGCGCTATCACAGGATCGAACACTGAAGCTTTCTTT	CASAITGSNTEAFF
TRBV6-2/TRBV6-3	TRBD2	TRBJ2-1	-	TGTGCCAGCAGAGGGGGACTAGCGGGAGCCAATGAGCAGTTCTTC	CASRGGLAGANEQFF
TRBV5-5	-	TRBJ1-1	-	TGTGCCAGCAGCTTGGGCAGGGGAAGGACTGAAGCTTTCTTT	CASSLGRGRTEAFF
TRBV12-3/TRBV12-4	-	TRBJ1-1	few	TGTGCCAGCAGTTTAAGGGGCAGAACCCTAGAAGCTTTCTTT	CASSLRGRTLEAFF
TRBV6-1	TRBD2	TRBJ2-2	many	TGTGCCAGCAGTGCCTTAGCGGGGGGGAACACCGGGGAGCTGTTTTTT	CASSALAGGNTGELFF
TRBV7-2	-	TRBJ2-7	-	TGTGCCAGCAACCCACAGGGTTCGAGTTACGAGCAGTACTTC	CASNPQGSSYEQYF
TRBV12-5	TRBD1	TRBJ1-1	-	TGTGCTAGTGGTTGGACGGACAGGTTCTCAGTACGGGGAGGGGAAGCTTTCTTT	CASGWTDRFSVRGGEAFF
TRBV27	-	TRBJ1-2	-	TGTGCCAGCAGTTTAGCAGGGCGAGGCTACACCTTC	CASSLAGRGYTF
TRBV10-3	-	TRBJ2-5	-	TGTGCCATCAGTGAGGAGGGGGCGGGGGAGACCCAGTACTTC	CAISEEGAGETQYF
TRBV20-1	-	TRBJ2-3	few	TGCAGTGCCTCTCATCCACACCCTAGCACAGATACGCAGTATTTT	CSASHPHPSTDTQYF
TRBV7-8	-	TRBJ1-5	many	TGTGCCAGCAGCTTAGTCGGGGAGGGAAAGCCCCAGCATTTT	CASSLVGEGKPQHF